Below, 21 T cell receptor beta chains from the same sample are listed, as sequenced in a study of blood T cell repertoires in COVID-19 (TCRdb year 2020). Library construction relied on the immunoSEQ multiplex PCR assay. The table comes from immuneACCESS by way of TCRdb, which keeps in-frame sequences with V and J called. Part of the clones is missing from these tables; in studies checked, under half for an unresolved V gene and the rest for unknown reasons. Counted in this sample were 60,000 to 70,000 clones; roughly 74% of them appeared once. The ten largest account for roughly 30% of the sample. Input material: peripheral blood. Receptor source: an elderly woman with acute or convalescent COVID-19.

This chain uses TRBV24-1 with TRBJ2-3; 10 bases agree with TRBD1. The CDR3 covers 16 residues. CDR1 and CDR2 from the germline V gene are KGHDR and SFDVKD. Trimming removed 3 bases from V and 2 bases from J; junction bases left unmatched: 4. The CDR3 DNA follows: TGTGCCACCAGTGATGGACAGGGGGTGCACACAGATACGCAGTATTTT. Translated, it gives CATSDGQGVHTDTQYF.

V and J are TRBV4-2 and TRBJ2-5; the match to TRBD2 covers 13 bases. The germline CDR1 and CDR2 sequences are LGHNA and YNFKEQ. This CDR3 spans 16 amino acids. Losses at the gene ends were 1 base for V and 4 bases for J; bases not matched to a gene: 3. The CDR3 DNA sequence: TGTGCCAGCAGCCAAGGGAGACTAGCGGGAGGAGAGACCCAGTACTTC. Translation: CASSQGRLAGGETQYF.

Comments on this clone: One end of the junction fails to match germline, which may point to a read error. V gene TRBV5-5 combines with J gene TRBJ2-7, with D uncertain. Germline V CDR1 and CDR2: SGHKS, YYEKEE (reference sequence). The CDR3 covers 14 residues. The CDR3, as DNA: TGTGCCAGCAACTTGGCGACACCCTCCTACGAGCAGTACTTC. The encoded protein is CASNLATPSYEQYF.

For this clone: One end of the junction varies from germline; a read error may be responsible. V usage is TRBV28 and J usage is TRBJ2-5; D is possibly TRBD1 (7 bases). Germline CDR1 MDHEN, CDR2 SYDVKM. This CDR3 has 13 residues. The CDR3 bases are TGTGCCGGCAGGCCGACAGGGACTGAGACCCAGTACTTC. It specifies CAGRPTGTETQYF.

The rearrangement links TRBV11-3 to TRBJ2-2; D is ambiguous. Germline CDR1 reads SGHNT; CDR2 reads YENEEA. The length of the CDR3 is 13 residues. V was cut by 7 bases and J by 6 bases, with 12 bases left in between. This chain's CDR3 is CASNSRWSGELFF. CDR3 DNA: TGTGCCAGCAACAGTAGATGGTCCGGGGAGCTGTTTTTT. The whole variable domain, remainder taken from reference TRBV11-3 and TRBJ2-2, is EAGVVQSPRYKIIEKKQPVAFWCNPISGHNTLYWYLQNLGQGPELLIRYENEEAVDDSQLPKDRFSAERLKGVDSTLKIQPAELGDSAVYLCASNSRWSGELFFGEGSRLTVL.

This clone appeared a few times. The chain has TRBV5-1 and TRBJ1-1; tentatively, D is TRBD1 (6 bases). Per the germline V gene, CDR1 is SGHRS and CDR2 is YFSETQ. The length of the CDR3 is 15 residues. Trimming removed 0 bases from V and 4 bases from J, with 13 bases in between. CDR3 sequence reads: CASSLASNRVTEAFF. CDR3 in DNA: TGCGCCAGCAGCTTGGCCTCGAACAGGGTCACTGAAGCTTTCTTT.

The chain links TRBV4-2 to TRBJ1-3, with D tentatively TRBD1 (5 bases). Germline V CDR1 and CDR2: LGHNA, YNFKEQ. There are 16 residues in the CDR3. V shed 0 bases and J shed 1 base, with 10 bases lying between them. The CDR3, as DNA: TGTGCCAGCAGCCAAGATCCCGCAGGGTCTGGAAACACCATATATTTT. It specifies CASSQDPAGSGNTIYF.

This clone was recorded a few times. The gene calls are TRBV7-2 and TRBJ1-6, with D unresolved. Looked up from germline, CDR1 is SGHTA and CDR2 is FQGNSA. The length of the CDR3 is 14 residues. The ends were cut back, 1 base at V and 10 bases at J, with 11 bases in the middle. CDR3 in amino acids: CASSLVARKSPLHF. The CDR3 DNA sequence: TGTGCCAGCAGCTTAGTGGCGAGGAAATCACCCCTCCACTTT.

The chain recombines TRBV7-9 with TRBJ2-3, with 13 bases lining up with TRBD2. This CDR3 has 17 residues. Unmatched junction bases numbered 7, after V lost 5 bases and J lost 2 bases. Germline CDR1 reads SEHNR; CDR2 reads FQNEAQ (reference sequence). The CDR3 sequence is CASSPGTSGDHTDTQYF. The CDR3 region has the DNA TGTGCCAGCAGCCCAGGGACTAGCGGGGACCACACAGATACGCAGTATTTT. The full variable domain, its missing parts supplied by reference TRBV7-9 and TRBJ2-3, is DTGVSQNPRHKITKRGQNVTFRCDPISEHNRLYWYRQTLGQGPEFLTYFQNEAQLEKSRLLSDRFSAERPKGSFSTLEIQRTEQGDSAMYLCASSPGTSGDHTDTQYFGPGTRLTVL.

The chain employs TRBV19 and TRBJ1-2, with TRBD1 as a possible D gene (5 bases). The CDR3 has 15 residues. In germline, CDR1 is LNHDA, CDR2 SQIVND (reference sequence). Trimming shortened V by 6 bases and J by 2 bases, and 16 bases separated the two germline ends. In DNA, the CDR3 is TGTGCCAGTAGCCGAGGACACGGAGGGAACTATGGCTACACCTTC. It specifies CASSRGHGGNYGYTF. Supplemented by reference TRBV19 and TRBJ1-2, the full variable domain reads DGGITQSPKYLFRKEGQNVTLSCEQNLNHDAMYWYRQDPGQGLRLIYYSQIVNDFQKGDIAEGYSVSREKKESFPLTVTSAQKNPTAFYLCASSRGHGGNYGYTFGSGTRLTVV.

In its sample, this clone was seen once. The chain couples TRBV7-9 to TRBJ2-7; 11 nucleotides align to TRBD1. The CDR3 length is 16 residues. Germline V CDR1 and CDR2: SEHNR, FQNEAQ (reference sequence). V dropped 1 base and J dropped 4; count of bases not matched to a gene: 6. In nucleotides, the CDR3 is TGTGCCAGCAGCTTAGTGGTAGGGACAGGGGGTTACGAGCAGTACTTC. Translating it yields CASSLVVGTGGYEQYF.

The V and J genes are TRBV3-1 (or the pseudogene TRBV3-2) and TRBJ2-3; a possible D gene is TRBD2 (5 bases). The ends were cut back, 2 bases at V and 8 bases at J, with 11 bases in the middle. This CDR3 spans 13 amino acids. Germline-derived CDR1 and CDR2 are LGHDT and YNNKEL (reference sequence). The CDR3 DNA reads TGTGCCAGCAGCCAATCACCCAGCGGTACGCAGTATTTT. Translation gives CASSQSPSGTQYF.

The DNA of the CDR3 is TGTGCCATCAGTCAATCCGGGACTGACTACGAGCAGTACTTC. This sequence encodes CAISQSGTDYEQYF. The rearrangement joins TRBV10-3 to TRBJ2-7, with a possible D match to TRBD2 (6 bases). From germline, CDR1 is ENHRY and CDR2 SYGVKD. Trimming left V 5 bases short and J 3 bases short, with 14 bases between. The CDR3 contains 14 residues.

The chain has TRBV3-1 (or the pseudogene TRBV3-2) and TRBJ2-5, with 7 bases identical to TRBD2. The CDR3 is made up of 14 amino acids. Trimming took 7 bases from V and 4 from J; bases not matched to a gene: 9. The germline CDR1 and CDR2 sequences are LGHDT and YNNKEL (reference sequence). In DNA form, the CDR3 reads TGTGCCAGCAACCAGGGCGGGAGAGGAGAGACCCAGTACTTC. Translated, it gives CASNQGGRGETQYF.

Here the CDR3 DNA reads TGTGCCAGCAGTTCAAGACAGAGGCAGACTGAAGCTTTCTTT. It yields the protein CASSSRQRQTEAFF. The chain is built from TRBV27 and TRBJ1-1; tentatively, D is TRBD1 (5 bases). From germline, CDR1 is MNHEY and CDR2 SMNVEV (reference sequence). The CDR3 spans 14 residues. V lost 4 bases, J lost 5 bases, and 14 bases lay in between.

This rearrangement joins TRBV4-3 to TRBJ2-7, with 12 bases lining up with TRBD1. J lost 7 bases, V lost 2 bases, and 9 bases had no gene match. Germline CDR1 and CDR2: LGHNA and YSLEER. The CDR3 has 16 residues. The CDR3 here is CASSQSPGTGGREQYF. In DNA form, the CDR3 reads TGCGCCAGCAGCCAATCCCCCGGGACAGGGGGCAGAGAGCAGTACTTC.

The chain recombines TRBV28 with TRBJ1-1, with 9 bases lining up with TRBD1. There are 15 residues in the CDR3. J lost 6 bases, V lost 7 bases, and 12 bases had no gene match. Per germline, CDR1 MDHEN and CDR2 SYDVKM. In DNA, the CDR3 is TGTGCCAGCACCGGACAGGGGCCCGTGTTGGCTGAAGCTTTCTTT. It is translated as CASTGQGPVLAEAFF.

In its sample, this clone was seen once. The chain combines TRBV28 with TRBJ1-4, with D perhaps TRBD1 (6 bases). The germline CDR1 and CDR2 sequences are MDHEN and SYDVKM. Trimming took off 3 bases at V and 7 bases at J, with 12 bases between the two ends. This CDR3 is 14 amino acids long. CDR3 sequence reads: CASSFYRDGEKLFF. The CDR3 DNA reads TGTGCCAGCAGTTTTTACAGGGACGGTGAAAAACTGTTTTTT.

Only one count was recorded for this clone. V usage is TRBV28 and J usage is TRBJ2-5; TRBD1 aligns across 9 bases. This CDR3 comprises 16 residues. CDR1 is MDHEN, CDR2 SYDVKM, per germline. Trimming removed 3 bases from V and 4 bases from J; junction bases left unmatched: 9. Here the CDR3 reads CASSFLGQGARETQYF. The CDR3 DNA follows: TGTGCCAGCAGTTTCTTGGGACAGGGCGCTCGAGAGACCCAGTACTTC. Variable domain in full (rest from reference TRBV28 and TRBJ2-5): DVKVTQSSRYLVKRTGEKVFLECVQDMDHENMFWYRQDPGLGLRLIYFSYDVKMKEKGDIPEGYSVSREKKERFSLILESASTNQTSMYLCASSFLGQGARETQYFGPGTRLLVL.

This clone was seen a handful of times. The chain joins TRBV11-2 to TRBJ1-2; D is perhaps TRBD1 (5 bases). The CDR3 consists of 15 residues. Germline CDR1 and CDR2: SGHAT and FQNNGV. V was pared by 1 base and J by 4 bases, with 13 bases between. The CDR3 DNA follows: TGTGCCAGCAGCTTAGGACTCCTGGGGCCCTATGGCTACACCTTC. As protein: CASSLGLLGPYGYTF.

This clone was found a few times. The V call is TRBV30, the J call TRBJ1-4, with TRBD1 as a possible D gene (6 bases). Trimming took off 5 bases at V and 12 bases at J, with 19 bases between the two ends. Germline V lookup: CDR1 GTSNPN, CDR2 SVGIG (reference sequence). The CDR3 length is 13 residues. The CDR3 DNA sequence: TGTGCCTGGGGAAAGAGCACAGGGAACCAACTGTTTTTT. Its protein product is CAWGKSTGNQLFF.